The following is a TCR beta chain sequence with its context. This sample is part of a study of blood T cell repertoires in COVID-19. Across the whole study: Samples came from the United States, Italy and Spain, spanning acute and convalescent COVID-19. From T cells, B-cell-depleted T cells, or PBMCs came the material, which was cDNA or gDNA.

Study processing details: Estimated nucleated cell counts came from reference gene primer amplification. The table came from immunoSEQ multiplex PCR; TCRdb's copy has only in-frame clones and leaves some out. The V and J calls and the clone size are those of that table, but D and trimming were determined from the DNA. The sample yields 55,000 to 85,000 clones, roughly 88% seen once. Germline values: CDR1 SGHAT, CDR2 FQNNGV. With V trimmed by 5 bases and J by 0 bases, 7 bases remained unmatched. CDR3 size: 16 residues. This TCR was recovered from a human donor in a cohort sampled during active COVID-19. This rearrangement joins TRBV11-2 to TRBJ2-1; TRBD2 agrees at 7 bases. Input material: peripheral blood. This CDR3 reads CASSTSLAGSYNEQFF. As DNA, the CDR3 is TGTGCCAGCAGCACTAGCTTAGCGGGCTCCTACAATGAGCAGTTCTTC.